This T cell receptor beta chain came from a study of blood T cell repertoires in COVID-19. Losses at the gene ends were 6 bases for V and 1 base for J; bases not matched to a gene: 6. The CDR3 is 16 amino acids. The V gene's germline CDR1 is MNHNY and CDR2 SVGAGI (reference sequence). Clones were read by immunoSEQ multiplex PCR, and TCRdb kept only the in-frame ones, dropping some. The sample lists 250,000 to 300,000 clones, around 80% occurring once. This TCR derives from a man aged 25 to 40 with acute COVID-19. Sequencing was performed on PBMCs or T cells enriched from blood (not recorded which). This chain uses TRBV6-6 with TRBJ2-5, with 12 nucleotides matching TRBD2. Written as DNA, the CDR3 is TGTGCCAGCAGCCGATCTAGCGGGAGGGCCCAAGAGACCCAGTACTTC. It translates to CASSRSSGRAQETQYF.